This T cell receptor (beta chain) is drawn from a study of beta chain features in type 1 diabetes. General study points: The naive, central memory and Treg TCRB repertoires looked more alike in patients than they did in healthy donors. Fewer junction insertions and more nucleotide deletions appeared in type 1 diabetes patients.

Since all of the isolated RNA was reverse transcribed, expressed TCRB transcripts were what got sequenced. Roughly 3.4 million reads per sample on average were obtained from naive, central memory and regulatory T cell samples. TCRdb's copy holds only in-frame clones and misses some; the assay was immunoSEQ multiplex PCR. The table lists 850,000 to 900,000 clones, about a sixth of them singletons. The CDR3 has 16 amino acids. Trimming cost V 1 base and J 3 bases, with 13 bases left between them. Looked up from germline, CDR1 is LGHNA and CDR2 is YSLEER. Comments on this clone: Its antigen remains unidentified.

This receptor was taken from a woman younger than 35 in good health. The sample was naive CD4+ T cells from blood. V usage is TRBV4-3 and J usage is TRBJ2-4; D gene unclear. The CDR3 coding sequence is TGCGCCAGCAGCCAAGGAAGTTCCTTGGGCAAAAACATTCAGTACTTC. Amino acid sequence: CASSQGSSLGKNIQYF.